This T cell receptor (beta chain) was captured in a study of blood T cell repertoires in COVID-19. V shed 5 bases and J 8 bases; nucleotides not matched to a gene: 14. Germline V gene lookup returns CDR1 SGHNT and CDR2 YENEEA. The CDR3 covers 16 residues. The method was immunoSEQ multiplex PCR; TCRdb's version includes in-frame clones alone and lacks a portion of them. This table has over 200,000 clones, approximately 90% appearing once. The specimen sequenced was peripheral blood. This receptor was taken from a man aged 30-40 years who had recovered from COVID-19. The chain couples TRBV11-3 to TRBJ2-1; 8 bases fit TRBD2. CDR3 DNA: TGTGCCAGCAGCCCCAACATGGGACTAGGGTTTCATGAGCAGTTCTTC. Translation gives CASSPNMGLGFHEQFF. The variable domain in full, with the rest retrieved from reference TRBV11-3 and TRBJ2-1, is EAGVVQSPRYKIIEKKQPVAFWCNPISGHNTLYWYLQNLGQGPELLIRYENEEAVDDSQLPKDRFSAERLKGVDSTLKIQPAELGDSAVYLCASSPNMGLGFHEQFFGPGTRLTVL.